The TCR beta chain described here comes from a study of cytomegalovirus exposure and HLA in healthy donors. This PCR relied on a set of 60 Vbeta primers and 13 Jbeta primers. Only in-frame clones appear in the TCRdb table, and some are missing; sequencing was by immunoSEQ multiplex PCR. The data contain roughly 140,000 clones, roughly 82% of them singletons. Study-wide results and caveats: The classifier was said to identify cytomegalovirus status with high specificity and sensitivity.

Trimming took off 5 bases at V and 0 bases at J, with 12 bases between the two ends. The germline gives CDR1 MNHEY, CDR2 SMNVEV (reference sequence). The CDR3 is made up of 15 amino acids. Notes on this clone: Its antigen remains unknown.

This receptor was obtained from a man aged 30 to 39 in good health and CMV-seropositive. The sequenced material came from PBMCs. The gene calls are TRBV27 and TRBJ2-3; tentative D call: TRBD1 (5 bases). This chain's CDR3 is CASSLTGSSTDTQYF. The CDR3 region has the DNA TGTGCCAGCAGTCTCACAGGATCTAGCACAGATACGCAGTATTTT.